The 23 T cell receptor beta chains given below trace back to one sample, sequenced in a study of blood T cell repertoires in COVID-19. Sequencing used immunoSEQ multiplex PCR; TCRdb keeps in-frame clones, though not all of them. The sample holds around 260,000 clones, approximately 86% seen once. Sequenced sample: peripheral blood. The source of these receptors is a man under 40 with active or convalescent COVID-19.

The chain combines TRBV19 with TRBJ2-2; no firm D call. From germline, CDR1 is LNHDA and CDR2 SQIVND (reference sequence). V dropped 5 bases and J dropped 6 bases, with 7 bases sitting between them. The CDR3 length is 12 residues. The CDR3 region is CASSFRSGELFF. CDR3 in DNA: TGTGCCAGTAGTTTCAGATCCGGGGAGCTGTTTTTT.

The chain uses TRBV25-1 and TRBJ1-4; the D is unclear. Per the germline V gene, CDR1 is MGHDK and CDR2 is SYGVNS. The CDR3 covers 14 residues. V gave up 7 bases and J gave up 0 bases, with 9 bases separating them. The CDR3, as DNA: TGTGCCAGCACCCGAGGCGCAACTAATGAAAAACTGTTTTTT. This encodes CASTRGATNEKLFF. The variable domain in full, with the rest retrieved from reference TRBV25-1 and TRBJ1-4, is EADIYQTPRYLVIGTGKKITLECSQTMGHDKMYWYQQDPGMELHLIHYSYGVNSTEKGDLSSESTVSRIRTEHFPLTLESARPSHTSQYLCASTRGATNEKLFFGSGTQLSVL.

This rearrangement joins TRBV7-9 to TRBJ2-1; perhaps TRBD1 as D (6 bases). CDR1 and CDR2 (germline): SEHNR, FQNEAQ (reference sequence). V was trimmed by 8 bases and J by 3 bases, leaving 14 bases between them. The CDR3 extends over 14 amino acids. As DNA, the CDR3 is TGTGCCAGCCAAAGGGCAGGGGACTACAATGAGCAGTTCTTC. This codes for CASQRAGDYNEQFF.

The CDR3 here is CATSPQTGTVGLTNYGYTF. The CDR3 coding sequence is TGTGCCACCAGCCCCCAAACCGGGACAGTGGGGCTCACTAACTATGGCTACACCTTC. The gene calls are TRBV15 and TRBJ1-2; 7 bases match TRBD1. This CDR3 is 19 amino acids long. J gave up 0 bases and V 5 bases, and 18 bases lay outside the gene matches. Germline lookup yields CDR1 LNHNV and CDR2 YYDKDF (reference sequence).

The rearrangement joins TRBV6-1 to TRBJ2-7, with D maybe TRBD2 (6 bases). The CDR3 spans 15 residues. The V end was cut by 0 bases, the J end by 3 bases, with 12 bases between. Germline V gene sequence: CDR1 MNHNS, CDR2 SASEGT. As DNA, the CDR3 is TGTGCCAGCAGTGAAGCGCGGGGCGCAGGCTACGAGCAGTACTTC. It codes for CASSEARGAGYEQYF.

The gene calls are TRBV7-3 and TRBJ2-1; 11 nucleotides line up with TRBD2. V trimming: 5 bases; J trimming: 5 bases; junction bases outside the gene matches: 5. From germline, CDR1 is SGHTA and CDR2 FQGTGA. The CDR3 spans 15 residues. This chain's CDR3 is CASSGTSGGNNEQFF. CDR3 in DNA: TGTGCCAGCAGCGGAACTAGCGGGGGAAACAATGAGCAGTTCTTC.

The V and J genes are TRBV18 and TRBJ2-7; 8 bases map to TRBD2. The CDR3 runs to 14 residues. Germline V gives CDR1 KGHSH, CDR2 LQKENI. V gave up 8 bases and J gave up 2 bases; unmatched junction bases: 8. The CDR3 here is CASATGGIPYEQYF. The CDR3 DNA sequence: TGTGCCAGCGCTACGGGGGGGATTCCCTACGAGCAGTACTTC. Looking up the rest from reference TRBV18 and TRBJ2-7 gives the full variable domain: NAGVMQNPRHLVRRRGQEARLRCSPMKGHSHVYWYRQLPEEGLKFMVYLQKENIIDESGMPKERFSAEFPKEGPSILRIQQVVRGDSAAYFCASATGGIPYEQYFGPGTRLTVT.

CDR3 in amino acids: CASSGGTSGGQETQYF. The CDR3 DNA reads TGTGCCAGCAGCGGGGGGACTAGCGGGGGACAAGAGACCCAGTACTTC. This chain links TRBV5-4 with TRBJ2-5, with 14 bases identical to TRBD2. This CDR3 spans 16 amino acids. CDR1 is SGHNT, CDR2 YYREEE, per germline (reference sequence). V was pared by 4 bases and J by 2 bases, with 4 bases of the junction left unmatched.

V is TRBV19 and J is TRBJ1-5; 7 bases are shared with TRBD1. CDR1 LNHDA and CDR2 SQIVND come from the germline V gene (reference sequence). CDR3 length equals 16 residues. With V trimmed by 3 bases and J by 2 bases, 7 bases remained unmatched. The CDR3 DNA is TGTGCCAGTAGTATCCTCGAGGGGGCTGGCAATCAGCCCCAGCATTTT. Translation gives CASSILEGAGNQPQHF.

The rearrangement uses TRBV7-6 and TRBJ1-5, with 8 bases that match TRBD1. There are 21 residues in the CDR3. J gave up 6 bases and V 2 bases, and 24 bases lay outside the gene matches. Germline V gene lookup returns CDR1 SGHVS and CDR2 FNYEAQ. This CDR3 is CASSLHTPTAGTGPGSQPQHF. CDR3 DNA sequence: TGTGCCAGCAGCTTACATACACCGACTGCCGGGACAGGTCCCGGGAGTCAGCCCCAGCATTTT.

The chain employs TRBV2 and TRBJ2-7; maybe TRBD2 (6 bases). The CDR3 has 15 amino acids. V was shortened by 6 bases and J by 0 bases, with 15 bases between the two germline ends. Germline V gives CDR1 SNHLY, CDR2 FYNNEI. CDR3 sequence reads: CASREGRLLSYEQYF. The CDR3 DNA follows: TGTGCCAGCAGGGAGGGACGATTGCTCTCCTACGAGCAGTACTTC. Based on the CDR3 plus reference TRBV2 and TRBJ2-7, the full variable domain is EPEVTQTPSHQVTQMGQEVILRCVPISNHLYFYWYRQILGQKVEFLVSFYNNEISEKSEIFDDQFSVERPDGSNFTLKIRSTKLEDSAMYFCASREGRLLSYEQYFGPGTRLTVT.

CDR3: CASSASGNVETQYF. CDR3 nucleotide sequence: TGCGCCAGCAGTGCATCGGGGAATGTAGAGACCCAGTACTTC. The chain joins TRBV10-1 to TRBJ2-5, with a tentative D call TRBD2 (5 bases). This CDR3 comprises 14 residues. CDR1 is WNHNN and CDR2 is SYGVQD in the germline V gene (reference sequence). Trimming left V 4 bases short and J 4 bases short, with 13 bases between.

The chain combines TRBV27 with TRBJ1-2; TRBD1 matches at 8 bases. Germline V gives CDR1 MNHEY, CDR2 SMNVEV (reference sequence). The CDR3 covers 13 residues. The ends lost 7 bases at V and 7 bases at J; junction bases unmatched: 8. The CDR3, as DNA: TGTGCCAGCACAGGGGGCGCGGGGGTTGGCTACACCTTC. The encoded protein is CASTGGAGVGYTF.

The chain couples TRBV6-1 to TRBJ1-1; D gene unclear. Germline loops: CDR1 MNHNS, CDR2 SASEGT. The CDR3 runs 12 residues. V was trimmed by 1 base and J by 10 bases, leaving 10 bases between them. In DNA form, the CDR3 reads TGTGCCAGCAGTGAAGTATATTCGGTAGCTTTCTTT. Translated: CASSEVYSVAFF.

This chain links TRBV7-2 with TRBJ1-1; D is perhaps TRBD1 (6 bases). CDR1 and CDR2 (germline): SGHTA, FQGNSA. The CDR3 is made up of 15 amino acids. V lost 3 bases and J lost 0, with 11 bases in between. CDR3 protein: CASSLNRAMNTEAFF. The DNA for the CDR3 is TGTGCCAGCAGCTTGAACAGGGCTATGAACACTGAAGCTTTCTTT.

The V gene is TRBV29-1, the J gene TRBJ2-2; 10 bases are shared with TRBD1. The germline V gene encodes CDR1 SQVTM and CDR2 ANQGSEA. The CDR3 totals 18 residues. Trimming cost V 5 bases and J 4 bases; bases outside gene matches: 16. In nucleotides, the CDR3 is TGCAGCGTTAGGGACAGGGGCACATCAGTATTGGCCACCGGGGAGCTGTTTTTT. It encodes CSVRDRGTSVLATGELFF.

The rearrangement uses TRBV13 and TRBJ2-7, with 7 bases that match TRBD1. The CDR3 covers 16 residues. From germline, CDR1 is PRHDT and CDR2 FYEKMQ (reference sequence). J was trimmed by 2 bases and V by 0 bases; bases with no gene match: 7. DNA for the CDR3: TGTGCCAGCAGCTTAGGCCCACAGGGGTTTGCCTACGAGCAGTACTTC. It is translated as CASSLGPQGFAYEQYF.

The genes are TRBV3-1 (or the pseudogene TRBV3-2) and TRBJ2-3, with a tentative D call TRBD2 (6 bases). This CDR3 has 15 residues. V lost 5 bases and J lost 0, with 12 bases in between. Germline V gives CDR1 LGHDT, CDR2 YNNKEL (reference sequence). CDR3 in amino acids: CASSRMAGSTDTQYF. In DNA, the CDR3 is TGTGCCAGCAGCAGAATGGCGGGGAGCACAGATACGCAGTATTTT.

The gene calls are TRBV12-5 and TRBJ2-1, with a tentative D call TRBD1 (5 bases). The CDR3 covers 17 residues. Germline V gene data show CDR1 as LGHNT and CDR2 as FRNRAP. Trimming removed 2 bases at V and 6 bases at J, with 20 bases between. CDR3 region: CASGLPPRQGYGNEQFF. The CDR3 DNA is TGTGCTAGTGGTTTGCCCCCTAGGCAGGGATACGGCAATGAGCAGTTCTTC. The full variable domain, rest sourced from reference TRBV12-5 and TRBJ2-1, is DARVTQTPRHKVTEMGQEVTMRCQPILGHNTVFWYRQTMMQGLELLAYFRNRAPLDDSGMPKDRFSAEMPDATLATLKIQPSEPRDSAVYFCASGLPPRQGYGNEQFFGPGTRLTVL.

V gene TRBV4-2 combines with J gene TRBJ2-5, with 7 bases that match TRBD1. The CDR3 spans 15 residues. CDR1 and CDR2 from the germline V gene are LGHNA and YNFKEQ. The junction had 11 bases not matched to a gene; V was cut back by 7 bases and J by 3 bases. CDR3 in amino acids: CASTPLGQGEETQYF. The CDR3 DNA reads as TGTGCCAGCACCCCCTTAGGGCAGGGGGAAGAGACCCAGTACTTC.

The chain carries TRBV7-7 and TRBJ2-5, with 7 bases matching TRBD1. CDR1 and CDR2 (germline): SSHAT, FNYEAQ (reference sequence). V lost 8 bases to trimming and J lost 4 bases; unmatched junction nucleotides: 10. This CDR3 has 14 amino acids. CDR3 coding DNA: TGTGCCAGCGCCAGCTTGACAGGGTCAGAGACCCAGTACTTC. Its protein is CASASLTGSETQYF. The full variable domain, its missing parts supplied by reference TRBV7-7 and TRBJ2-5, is GAGVSQSPRYKVTKRGQDVTLRCDPISSHATLYWYQQALGQGPEFLTYFNYEAQPDKSGLPSDRFSAERPEGSISTLTIQRTEQRDSAMYRCASASLTGSETQYFGPGTRLLVL.

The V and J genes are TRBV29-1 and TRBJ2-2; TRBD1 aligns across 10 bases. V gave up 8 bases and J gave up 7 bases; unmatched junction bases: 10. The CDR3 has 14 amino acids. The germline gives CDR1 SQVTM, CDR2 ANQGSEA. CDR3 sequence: CSTRLGQGSGELFF. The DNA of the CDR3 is TGCAGCACCAGGCTGGGACAGGGGAGCGGGGAGCTGTTTTTT.

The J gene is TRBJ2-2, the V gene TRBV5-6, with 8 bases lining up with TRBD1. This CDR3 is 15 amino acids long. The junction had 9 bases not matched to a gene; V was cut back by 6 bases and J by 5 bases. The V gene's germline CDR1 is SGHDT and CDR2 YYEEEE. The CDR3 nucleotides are TGTGCCAGCACCAGGACAGGGACCCTAACCGGGGAGCTGTTTTTT. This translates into CASTRTGTLTGELFF.